This T cell receptor beta chain came from a study of blood T cell repertoires in COVID-19. About the research overall: Material from acute and convalescent COVID-19 was sourced from the United States, Italy and Spain.

CDR1 is SGHNT and CDR2 is YENEEA in the germline V gene. There are 15 residues in the CDR3. Germline trimming cut 1 base from V and 3 bases from J; bases unmatched to any gene: 5. Here immunoSEQ multiplex PCR was the method, and the copy in TCRdb shows in-frame clones only, minus some. Altogether 130,000 or so clones are present, more than 70% being singletons, with the ten largest covering 7.9%. This TCR was sampled from a human donor in a cohort sampled during active COVID-19. Material: peripheral blood. The chain joins TRBV11-3 to TRBJ2-7; 8 bases line up with TRBD2. The CDR3 DNA is TGTGCCAGCAGCTTAGTTCCAGCGGGGGACTACGAGCAGTACTTC. Residues: CASSLVPAGDYEQYF.